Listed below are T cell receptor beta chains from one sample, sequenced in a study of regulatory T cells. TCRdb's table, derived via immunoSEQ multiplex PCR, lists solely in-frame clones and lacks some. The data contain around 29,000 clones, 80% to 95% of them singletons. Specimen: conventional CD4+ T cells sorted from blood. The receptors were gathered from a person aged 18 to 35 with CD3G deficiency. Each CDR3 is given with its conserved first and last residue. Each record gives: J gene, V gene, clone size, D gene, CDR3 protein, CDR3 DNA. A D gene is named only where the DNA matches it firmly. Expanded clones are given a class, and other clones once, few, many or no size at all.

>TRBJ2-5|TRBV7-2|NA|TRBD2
CASSVAGGPGETQYF
TGTGCCAGCAGCGTAGCGGGGGGGCCGGGGGAGACCCAGTACTTC
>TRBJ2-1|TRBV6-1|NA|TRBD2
CASSAGLAGGRTSYNEQFF
TGTGCCAGCAGTGCTGGACTAGCGGGAGGGCGGACCTCCTACAATGAGCAGTTCTTC
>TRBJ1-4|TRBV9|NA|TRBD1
CASSVGQGGEKLFF
TGTGCCAGCAGCGTTGGACAGGGGGGCGAAAAACTGTTTTTT
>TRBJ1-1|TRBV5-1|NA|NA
CASSSPFGTMNTEAFF
TGCGCCAGCAGCTCACCGTTCGGAACGATGAACACTGAAGCTTTCTTT
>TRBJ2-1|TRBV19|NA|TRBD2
CASSVTSVSEQFF
TGTGCCAGTAGTGTGACTAGCGTTTCTGAGCAGTTCTTC
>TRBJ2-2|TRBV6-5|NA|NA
CASRAGLLNTGELFF
TGTGCCAGCAGGGCGGGGCTGCTTAACACCGGGGAGCTGTTTTTT
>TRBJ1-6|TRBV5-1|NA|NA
CASRPDRWGSSPLHF
TGCGCCAGCAGACCTGACAGGTGGGGTAGTTCACCCCTCCACTTT
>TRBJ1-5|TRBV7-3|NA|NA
CASSLRRGKVNQPQHF
TGTGCCAGCAGCTTAAGAAGGGGGAAAGTTAATCAGCCCCAGCATTTT
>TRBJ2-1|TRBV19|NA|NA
CASSIKGGEGYNEQFF
TGTGCCAGTAGTATAAAGGGGGGAGAGGGCTACAATGAGCAGTTCTTC
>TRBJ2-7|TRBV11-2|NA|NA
CASSLDTGRSYEQYF
TGTGCCAGCAGCTTAGATACAGGGCGCTCCTACGAGCAGTACTTC
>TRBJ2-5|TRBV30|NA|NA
CAWSVSGAVRTQYF
TGTGCCTGGAGTGTATCCGGAGCGGTCCGGACCCAGTACTTC
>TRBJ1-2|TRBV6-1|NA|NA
CASSDEGLRNYGYTF
TGTGCCAGCAGTGATGAGGGGTTAAGGAACTATGGCTACACCTTC
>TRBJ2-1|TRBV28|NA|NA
CASSPPHGNEQFF
TGTGCCAGCAGTCCCCCCCATGGAAATGAGCAGTTCTTC
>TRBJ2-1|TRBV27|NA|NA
CASSLYLGPVVDEQFF
TGTGCCAGCAGTTTATATTTGGGGCCCGTTGTCGATGAGCAGTTCTTC
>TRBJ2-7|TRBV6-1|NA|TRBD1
CASSALTGGSYEQYF
TGTGCCAGCAGCGCCCTGACAGGGGGCTCCTACGAGCAGTACTTC
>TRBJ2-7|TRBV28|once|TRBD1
CASSPGQGGREQYF
TGTGCCAGCAGCCCAGGACAGGGAGGACGCGAGCAGTACTTC